This TCR beta chain originates from a study of technical replicates of blood from a few donors. From germline, CDR1 is MNHEY and CDR2 SMNVEV (reference sequence). V lost 3 bases to trimming and J lost 0 bases, with 9 bases between them. This CDR3 region has 15 residues. This clone has just one count. The table came from immunoSEQ multiplex PCR; TCRdb's copy has only in-frame clones and leaves some out. Of tens of thousands of clones in the sample, 95% to 97% were seen once. This sequence joins TRBV27 and TRBJ2-1, with D perhaps TRBD2 (5 bases). Sequencing was carried out using T cells isolated from PBMCs. This TCR was sampled from a human donor in good health. CDR3 in DNA: TGTGCCAGCAGTTTTGGACTGAGCTCCTACAATGAGCAGTTCTTC. Its translation is CASSFGLSSYNEQFF.